Below are 21 T cell receptor beta chains sequenced from a single sample in a study of Ad26.COV2.S vaccination and SARS-CoV-2 variants. Treatment indicated: 15 to 20 received Ad26.COV2.S at low or high dose, single or two shots; about 5 received placebo; per-sample allocation not given. Day 63 after the first injection of vaccine or placebo was the sampling time. The repertoire was sequenced with immunoSEQ multiplex PCR; TCRdb's copy has only in-frame clones and lacks some. Of around 420,000 clones listed, around nine tenths are singletons. Sequences were derived from peripheral blood, sampled in a trial of Ad26.COV2.S vaccine versus placebo. The receptors here all came from a person between 18 and 60 years old who received the Ad26.COV2.S COVID-19 vaccine or a placebo.

V gene TRBV5-1 combines with J gene TRBJ1-5; 7 positions match TRBD1. Germline V gene lookup returns CDR1 SGHRS and CDR2 YFSETQ. Trimming took 4 bases from V and 6 from J; bases not matched to a gene: 10. The CDR3 has 15 amino acids. CDR3 nucleotides: TGCGCCAGCAGCCCTGGACAGGTGTTCGGTCAGCCCCAGCATTTT. This translates into CASSPGQVFGQPQHF.

The chain joins TRBV28 to TRBJ2-2, with 9 bases that match TRBD2. The germline gives CDR1 MDHEN, CDR2 SYDVKM. The CDR3 length is 16 residues. The V and J ends lost 3 bases and 2 bases, in that order; junction bases with no gene match: 4. The CDR3 protein is CASSFTSGYNTGELFF. CDR3 nucleotide sequence: TGTGCCAGCAGTTTTACTAGCGGGTATAACACCGGGGAGCTGTTTTTT.

The V gene is TRBV20-1, the J gene TRBJ2-3; possibly TRBD1 for D (6 bases). The CDR3 loop spans 13 amino acids. Germline V lookup: CDR1 DFQATT, CDR2 SNEGSKA (reference sequence). V lost 3 bases to trimming and J lost 3 bases, with 10 bases between them. In nucleotides, the CDR3 is TGCAGTGCTAGTTGGGGGCCAACAGATACGCAGTATTTT. Its translation: CSASWGPTDTQYF.

The V gene is TRBV11-2, the J gene TRBJ2-3, with a possible D match to TRBD2 (7 bases). Trimming took 3 bases from V and 6 from J, leaving 19 bases between them. This CDR3 is 16 amino acids long. The germline V gene encodes CDR1 SGHAT and CDR2 FQNNGV. The CDR3 bases are TGTGCCAGCAGCTTCGGGGGGCCCCAGGGGACGGATACGCAGTATTTT. It is translated as CASSFGGPQGTDTQYF.

Only one count was recorded for this clone. The rearrangement uses TRBV4-3 and TRBJ2-1, with D hard to call. There are 11 residues in the CDR3. Looked up from germline, CDR1 is LGHNA and CDR2 is YSLEER. V lost 5 bases to trimming and J lost 3 bases, with 2 bases between them. DNA for the CDR3: TGCGCCAGCAGCAACTACAATGAGCAGTTCTTC. Amino acids: CASSNYNEQFF.

This clone turned up a few times. V is TRBV3-1 (or the pseudogene TRBV3-2) and J is TRBJ1-5, with no clear D. With 6 bases removed from V and 4 bases from J, the gap between germline ends came to 10 bases. The length of the CDR3 is 13 residues. Germline V lookup: CDR1 LGHDT, CDR2 YNNKEL (reference sequence). Here the CDR3 reads CASSPGRNQPQHF. CDR3 nucleotide sequence: TGTGCCAGCAGTCCAGGACGGAATCAGCCCCAGCATTTT.

This CDR3 is CASSPRRNQETQYF. The CDR3 DNA reads TGTGCCAGCAGTCCACGACGTAACCAAGAGACCCAGTACTTC. V gene TRBV28 combines with J gene TRBJ2-5; D remains unclear. Germline assignment: CDR1 MDHEN and CDR2 SYDVKM. V gave up 5 bases and J gave up 0 bases, with 10 bases separating them. The CDR3 runs 14 residues.

This chain uses TRBV18 with TRBJ1-4, with 7 bases fitting TRBD1. This CDR3 has 16 residues. After removal of 3 bases from V and 4 bases from J, the junction contained 8 bases not matched to a gene. Germline CDR1 KGHSH, CDR2 LQKENI. In DNA, the CDR3 is TGTGCCAGCTCACCGATAACCGGGACAGTTAATGAAAAACTGTTTTTT. Translated, it gives CASSPITGTVNEKLFF.

The V call is TRBV5-4, the J call TRBJ2-7, with a weak D call TRBD1 (6 bases). This CDR3 comprises 15 residues. Trimming stripped 0 bases from V and 4 bases from J, with 14 bases between. CDR1 SGHNT and CDR2 YYREEE come from the germline V gene (reference sequence). The DNA of the CDR3 is TGTGCCAGCAGCTTGGGCGCAGGGGCTTCTTACGAGCAGTACTTC. Translating gives CASSLGAGASYEQYF.

CDR3 in amino acids: CASSFWGGGPNTEAFF. The CDR3, as DNA: TGCGCCAGCAGCTTTTGGGGCGGGGGGCCGAACACTGAAGCTTTCTTT. The V and J genes are TRBV5-1 and TRBJ1-1; D might be TRBD1 (6 bases). The V gene lost 2 bases and the J gene lost 1 base, with 15 bases spanning the gap. Germline V lookup: CDR1 SGHRS, CDR2 YFSETQ. The CDR3 is 16 residues long.

J is TRBJ2-1 and V is TRBV19, with D perhaps TRBD1 (7 bases). Germline CDR1 is LNHDA and CDR2 is SQIVND (reference sequence). CDR3 length equals 12 residues. Trimming pared 7 bases from V and 9 bases from J, leaving 13 bases between. The CDR3 DNA reads as TGTGCCAGTAAGCTCCAGGGGGGTGAGCAGTTCTTC. Encoded protein: CASKLQGGEQFF.

The rearrangement uses TRBV25-1 and TRBJ2-2, with no clear D. Germline CDR1 MGHDK, CDR2 SYGVNS. CDR3 size: 14 residues. The V and J ends lost 2 bases and 5 bases respectively, with 9 bases between them. CDR3 amino acids: CASSEGDMTGELFF. The CDR3 nucleotides are TGTGCCAGCAGTGAAGGCGACATGACCGGGGAGCTGTTTTTT. Supplemented by reference TRBV25-1 and TRBJ2-2, the full variable domain reads EADIYQTPRYLVIGTGKKITLECSQTMGHDKMYWYQQDPGMELHLIHYSYGVNSTEKGDLSSESTVSRIRTEHFPLTLESARPSHTSQYLCASSEGDMTGELFFGEGSRLTVL.

This clone was recorded once. The rearrangement links TRBV24-1 to TRBJ1-5, with 11 bases fitting TRBD1. The CDR3 contains 14 residues. Germline V gene sequence: CDR1 KGHDR, CDR2 SFDVKD. After removal of 4 bases from V and 6 bases from J, the junction contained 1 base not matched to a gene. The CDR3 sequence: CATSEGQGGQPQHF. Written as DNA, the CDR3 is TGTGCCACCAGTGAGGGACAGGGGGGTCAGCCCCAGCATTTT.

This chain joins TRBV16 and TRBJ1-5; 7 bases map to TRBD1. V was clipped by 5 bases and J by 2 bases; unmatched bases: 6. From germline, CDR1 is KGHSY and CDR2 FQNENV. The CDR3 runs 15 residues. In DNA form, the CDR3 reads TGTGCCAGCAGCGAGGCCGGACAGGGCAATCAGCCCCAGCATTTT. This sequence encodes CASSEAGQGNQPQHF.

This clone has just one count. The gene calls are TRBV11-2 and TRBJ2-1; 13 bases fit TRBD2. The junction had 4 bases not matched to a gene; V was cut back by 1 base and J by 7 bases. This CDR3 has 16 amino acids. Germline values: CDR1 SGHAT, CDR2 FQNNGV. The CDR3 DNA is TGTGCCAGCAGCTTAGTTACTAGCGGGGGGGAGAATGAGCAGTTCTTC. It codes for CASSLVTSGGENEQFF.

The rearrangement joins TRBV7-9 to TRBJ2-7; D call uncertain. Trimming removed 5 bases from V and 3 bases from J, with 14 bases in between. Looked up from germline, CDR1 is SEHNR and CDR2 is FQNEAQ (reference sequence). This CDR3 contains 14 residues. CDR3 nucleotides: TGTGCCAGCAGCCCGAAGGTTGCGTACTACGAGCAGTACTTC. Amino acid sequence: CASSPKVAYYEQYF.

As to this clone: A much larger clone is a single base away; this may be a read error. V and J are TRBV2 and TRBJ2-1; D unresolved. The V and J ends lost 5 bases and 5 bases respectively, with 4 bases between them. The CDR3 is 11 amino acids. Germline assignment: CDR1 SNHLY and CDR2 FYNNEI. The DNA for the CDR3 is TGTGCCAGCAGTCCTCACAATGAGCAGTTCTTC. Translated: CASSPHNEQFF.

V is TRBV4-3 and J is TRBJ1-5; 7 bases map to TRBD1. Losses at the gene ends were 0 bases for V and 7 bases for J; bases not matched to a gene: 12. The CDR3 loop spans 17 amino acids. Per the germline V gene, CDR1 is LGHNA and CDR2 is YSLEER. The CDR3 sequence is CASSQERDSPFGQPQHF. The CDR3 nucleotides are TGCGCCAGCAGCCAAGAAAGGGACAGCCCCTTTGGGCAGCCCCAGCATTTT.

This chain joins TRBV7-9 and TRBJ1-6; D unresolved. V was cut by 6 bases and J by 10 bases, with 13 bases left in between. CDR1 is SEHNR, CDR2 FQNEAQ, per germline (reference sequence). The CDR3 consists of 13 residues. CDR3 residues: CASRTQEVSPLHF. For the CDR3, the DNA is TGTGCCAGCAGGACCCAAGAGGTGTCACCCCTCCACTTT.

For this clone: Other nucleotide sequences in the sample specify the same CDR3. The chain uses TRBV12-3 or TRBV12-4 and TRBJ1-2; D is possibly TRBD1 (5 bases). The V and J ends lost 6 bases and 5 bases respectively, with 7 bases between them. The CDR3 loop spans 11 amino acids. In DNA, the CDR3 is TGTGCCAGCAGCGGGGGGTATGGCTACACCTTC. It yields the protein CASSGGYGYTF.

The rearrangement joins TRBV6-6 to TRBJ2-1, with D possibly matching TRBD1 (5 bases). The V end was cut by 5 bases, the J end by 12 bases, with 14 bases between. Per the germline V gene, CDR1 is MNHNY and CDR2 is SVGAGI (reference sequence). CDR3 length: 12 amino acids. This CDR3 reads CASSPGQFRQFF. The DNA for the CDR3 is TGTGCCAGCAGTCCAGGGCAGTTTAGGCAGTTCTTC.